This T cell receptor (beta chain) was captured in a study of T cells expressing NK-cell markers. Looking at the study overall: TCR beta repertoires came from sorted CD3+CD56+NKG2C+, CD3+CD56+NKG2C- and CD3+CD56-NKG2C+ T cells. Study results and limitations: In a few donors, dominant clonotypes made up about 25-65% of CD3+CD56-NKG2C+ cells.

TCRdb reprocessed the 5' RACE reads, with one entry per CDR3 protein and no DNA. This sample's table has 400,000 to 500,000 distinct CDR3 sequences. The CDR3 loop spans 16 amino acids. From germline, CDR1 is MGHRA and CDR2 YSYEKL. Comment on this clonotype: What it binds is unknown.

This chain uses TRBV4-1 with TRBJ2-3; the TCRdb call, TRBD1, lacks DNA for checking. The sample was blood T cells: a sorted CD56 or NKG2C T cell subset, CD4+ or CD8+ T cells, or bulk PBMC T cells (not recorded which). This clonotype originated in a woman aged 18 to 75 in good health. CDR3 region: CASSRGGRPSTDTQYF.